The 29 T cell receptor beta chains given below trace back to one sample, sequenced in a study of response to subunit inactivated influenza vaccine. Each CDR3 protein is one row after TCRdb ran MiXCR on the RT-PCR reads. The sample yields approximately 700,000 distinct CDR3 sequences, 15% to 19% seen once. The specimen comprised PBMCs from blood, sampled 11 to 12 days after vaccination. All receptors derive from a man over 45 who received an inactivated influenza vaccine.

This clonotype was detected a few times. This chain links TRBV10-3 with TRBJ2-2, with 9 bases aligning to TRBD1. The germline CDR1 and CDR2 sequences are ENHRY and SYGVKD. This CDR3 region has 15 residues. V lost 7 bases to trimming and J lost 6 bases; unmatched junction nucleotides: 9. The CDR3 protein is CAITPGQGSSGELFF. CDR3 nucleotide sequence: TGTGCCATCACTCCGGGACAGGGTAGTTCCGGGGAGCTGTTTTTT.

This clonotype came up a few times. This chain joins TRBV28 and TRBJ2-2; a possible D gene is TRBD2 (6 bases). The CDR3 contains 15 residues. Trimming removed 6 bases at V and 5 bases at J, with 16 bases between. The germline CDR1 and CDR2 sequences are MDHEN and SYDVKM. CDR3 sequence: CASSERLAQTGELFF. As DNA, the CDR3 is TGTGCCAGCAGCGAGAGGCTAGCGCAGACCGGGGAGCTGTTTTTT.

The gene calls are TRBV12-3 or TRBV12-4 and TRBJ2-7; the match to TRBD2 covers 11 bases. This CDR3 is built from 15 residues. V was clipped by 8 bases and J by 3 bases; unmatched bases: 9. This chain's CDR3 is CASELTSGENYEQYF. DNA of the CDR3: TGTGCCAGCGAGTTGACTAGCGGGGAAAACTACGAGCAGTACTTC.

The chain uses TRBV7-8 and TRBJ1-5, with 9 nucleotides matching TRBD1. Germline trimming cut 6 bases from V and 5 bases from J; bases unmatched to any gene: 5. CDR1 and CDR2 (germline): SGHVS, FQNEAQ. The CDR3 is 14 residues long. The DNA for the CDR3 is TGTGCCAGCAGTCTCGACAGGGGGGATCAGCCCCAGCATTTT. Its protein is CASSLDRGDQPQHF.

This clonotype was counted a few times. The CDR3 DNA follows: TGTGCCAGCAGCGCACACTCCGGGACACCCCGATACTACACCTTC. It encodes CASSAHSGTPRYYTF. The rearrangement joins TRBV9 to TRBJ1-2; possibly TRBD1 for D (6 bases). Looked up from germline, CDR1 is SGDLS and CDR2 is YYNGEE. V was pared by 3 bases and J by 10 bases, with 22 bases between. The CDR3 totals 15 residues.

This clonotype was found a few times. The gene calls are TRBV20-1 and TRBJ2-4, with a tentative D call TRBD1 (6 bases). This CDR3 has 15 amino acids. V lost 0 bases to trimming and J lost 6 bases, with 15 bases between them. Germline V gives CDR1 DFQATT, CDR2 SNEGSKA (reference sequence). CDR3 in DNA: TGCAGTGCTAGAGATTATTTGACAGGCGCAAACATTCAGTACTTC. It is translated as CSARDYLTGANIQYF.

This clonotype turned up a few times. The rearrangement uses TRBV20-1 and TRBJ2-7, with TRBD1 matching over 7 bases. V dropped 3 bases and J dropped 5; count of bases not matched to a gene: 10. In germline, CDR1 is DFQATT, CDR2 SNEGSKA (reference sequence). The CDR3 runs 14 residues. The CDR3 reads CSASMTGLWNEQYF. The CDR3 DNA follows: TGCAGTGCTAGCATGACAGGGCTCTGGAACGAGCAGTACTTC.

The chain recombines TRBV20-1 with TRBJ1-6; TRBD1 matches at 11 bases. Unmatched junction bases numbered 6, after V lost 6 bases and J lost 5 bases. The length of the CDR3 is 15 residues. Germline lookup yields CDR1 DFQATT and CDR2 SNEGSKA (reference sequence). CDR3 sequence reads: CSASGTGGNNSPLHF. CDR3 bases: TGCAGTGCATCCGGGACAGGGGGAAATAATTCACCCCTCCACTTT.

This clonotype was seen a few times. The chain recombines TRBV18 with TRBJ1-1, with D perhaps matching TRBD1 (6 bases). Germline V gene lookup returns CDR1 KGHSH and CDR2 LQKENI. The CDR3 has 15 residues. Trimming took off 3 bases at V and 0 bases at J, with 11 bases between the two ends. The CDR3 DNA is TGTGCCAGCTCACCCGTGACAGGAATGAACACTGAAGCTTTCTTT. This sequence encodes CASSPVTGMNTEAFF.

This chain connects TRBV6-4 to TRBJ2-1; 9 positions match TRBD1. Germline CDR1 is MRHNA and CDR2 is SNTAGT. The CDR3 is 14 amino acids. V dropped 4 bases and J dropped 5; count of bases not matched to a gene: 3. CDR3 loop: CASSVTGGHNEQFF. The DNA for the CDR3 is TGTGCCAGCAGTGTAACAGGGGGCCACAATGAGCAGTTCTTC.

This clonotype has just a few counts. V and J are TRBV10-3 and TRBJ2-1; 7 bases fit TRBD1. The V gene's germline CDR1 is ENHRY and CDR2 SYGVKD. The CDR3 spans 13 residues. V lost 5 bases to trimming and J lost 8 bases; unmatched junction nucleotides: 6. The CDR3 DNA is TGTGCCATCAGTAAAACAGGGGTGGATGAGCAGTTCTTC. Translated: CAISKTGVDEQFF.

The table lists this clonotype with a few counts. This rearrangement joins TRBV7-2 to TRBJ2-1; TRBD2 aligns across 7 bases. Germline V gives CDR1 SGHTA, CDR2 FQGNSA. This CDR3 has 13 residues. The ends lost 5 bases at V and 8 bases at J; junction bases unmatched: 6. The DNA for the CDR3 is TGTGCCAGCAGCCCGGGGCGGGAGTATGAGCAGTTCTTC. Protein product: CASSPGREYEQFF.

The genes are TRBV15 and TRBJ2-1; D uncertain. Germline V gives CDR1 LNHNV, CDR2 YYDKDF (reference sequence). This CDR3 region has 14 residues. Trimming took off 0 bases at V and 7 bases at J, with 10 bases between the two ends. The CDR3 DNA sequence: TGTGCCACCAGCAGAGATCTAGTGGGGAATGAGCAGTTCTTC. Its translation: CATSRDLVGNEQFF.

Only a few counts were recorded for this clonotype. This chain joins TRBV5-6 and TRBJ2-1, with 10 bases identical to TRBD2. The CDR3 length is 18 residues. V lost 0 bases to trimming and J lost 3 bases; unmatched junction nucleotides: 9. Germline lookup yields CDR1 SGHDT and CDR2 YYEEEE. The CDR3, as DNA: TGTGCCAGCAGCTTGGGTCTGGCTAGCGGGAGTATCTACAATGAGCAGTTCTTC. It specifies CASSLGLASGSIYNEQFF.

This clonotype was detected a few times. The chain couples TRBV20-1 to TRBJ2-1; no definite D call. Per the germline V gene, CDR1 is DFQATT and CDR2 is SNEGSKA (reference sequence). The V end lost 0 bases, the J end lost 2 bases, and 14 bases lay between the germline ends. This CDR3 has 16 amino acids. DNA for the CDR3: TGCAGTGCTAGAGATTTCCGTCTTGGTACCTACAATGAGCAGTTCTTC. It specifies CSARDFRLGTYNEQFF.

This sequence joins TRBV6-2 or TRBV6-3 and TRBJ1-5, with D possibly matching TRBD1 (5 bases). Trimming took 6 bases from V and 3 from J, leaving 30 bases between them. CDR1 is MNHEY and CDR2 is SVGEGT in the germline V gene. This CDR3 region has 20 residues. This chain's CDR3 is CASRPGGRDRGQPNNQPQHF. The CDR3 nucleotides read TGTGCCAGCAGACCCGGTGGTAGGGACCGCGGCCAACCTAACAATCAGCCCCAGCATTTT.

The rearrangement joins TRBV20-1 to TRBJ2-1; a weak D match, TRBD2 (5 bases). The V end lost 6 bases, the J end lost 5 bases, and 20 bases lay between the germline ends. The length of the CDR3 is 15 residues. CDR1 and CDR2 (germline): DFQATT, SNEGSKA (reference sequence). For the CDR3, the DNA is TGCAGTGCCTCTCGCCTGGGAGCTGGGGACAATGAGCAGTTCTTC. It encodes CSASRLGAGDNEQFF.

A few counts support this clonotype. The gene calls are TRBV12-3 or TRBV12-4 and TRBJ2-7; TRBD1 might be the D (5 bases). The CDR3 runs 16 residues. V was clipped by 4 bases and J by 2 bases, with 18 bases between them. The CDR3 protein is CASSYRSGLVTYEQYF. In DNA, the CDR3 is TGTGCCAGCAGTTATCGATCAGGGCTCGTCACCTACGAGCAGTACTTC.

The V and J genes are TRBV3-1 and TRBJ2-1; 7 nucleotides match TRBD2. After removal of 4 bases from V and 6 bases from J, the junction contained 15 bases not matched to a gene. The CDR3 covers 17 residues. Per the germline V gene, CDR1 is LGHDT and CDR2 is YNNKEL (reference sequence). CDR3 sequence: CASSPQGRTRIGNEQFF. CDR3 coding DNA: TGTGCCAGCAGCCCCCAGGGCAGGACTAGGATAGGCAATGAGCAGTTCTTC.

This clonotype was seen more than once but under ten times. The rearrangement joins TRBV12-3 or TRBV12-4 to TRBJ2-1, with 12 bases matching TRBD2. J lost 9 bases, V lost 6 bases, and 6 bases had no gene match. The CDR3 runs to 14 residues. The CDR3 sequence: CASSLAGGLGEQFF. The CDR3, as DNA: TGTGCCAGCAGCCTAGCGGGAGGGCTTGGTGAGCAGTTCTTC.

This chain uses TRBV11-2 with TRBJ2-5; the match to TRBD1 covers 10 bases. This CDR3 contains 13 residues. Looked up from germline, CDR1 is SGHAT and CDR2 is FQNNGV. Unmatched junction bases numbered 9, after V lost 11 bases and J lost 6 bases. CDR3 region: CASSPGQGKTQYF. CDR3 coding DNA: TGTGCCTCATCGCCGGGACAGGGGAAGACCCAGTACTTC.

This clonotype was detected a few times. Here the CDR3 reads CATSVAGSDGYTF. The CDR3 DNA follows: TGTGCCACCAGTGTTGCAGGGTCGGATGGCTACACCTTC. The rearrangement links TRBV24-1 to TRBJ1-2, with D possibly TRBD1 on 5 matching bases. Per the germline V gene, CDR1 is KGHDR and CDR2 is SFDVKD. The CDR3 extends over 13 amino acids. Trimming removed 5 bases from V and 6 bases from J, with 12 bases in between.

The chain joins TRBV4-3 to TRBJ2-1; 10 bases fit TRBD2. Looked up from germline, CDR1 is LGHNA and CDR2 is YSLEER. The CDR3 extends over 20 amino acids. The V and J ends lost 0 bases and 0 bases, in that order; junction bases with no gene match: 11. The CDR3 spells CASSQEMRLAGDSSYNEQFF. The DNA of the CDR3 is TGCGCCAGCAGCCAAGAGATGAGGCTAGCGGGGGATAGCTCCTACAATGAGCAGTTCTTC.

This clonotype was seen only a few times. The CDR3 region is CASSPLPLGETQYF. The CDR3 DNA follows: TGTGCCAGCTCACCACTCCCCCTGGGAGAGACCCAGTACTTC. The chain couples TRBV18 to TRBJ2-5; D ambiguous. CDR3 size: 14 residues. V gave up 1 base and J gave up 4 bases, with 10 bases separating them. The germline CDR1 and CDR2 sequences are KGHSH and LQKENI.

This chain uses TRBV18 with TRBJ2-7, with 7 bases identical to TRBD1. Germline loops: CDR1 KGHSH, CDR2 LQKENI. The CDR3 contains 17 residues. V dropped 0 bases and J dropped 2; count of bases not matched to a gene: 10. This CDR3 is CASSPPVTTGKAYEQYF. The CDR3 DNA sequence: TGTGCCAGCTCACCACCGGTAACGACAGGGAAAGCCTACGAGCAGTACTTC.

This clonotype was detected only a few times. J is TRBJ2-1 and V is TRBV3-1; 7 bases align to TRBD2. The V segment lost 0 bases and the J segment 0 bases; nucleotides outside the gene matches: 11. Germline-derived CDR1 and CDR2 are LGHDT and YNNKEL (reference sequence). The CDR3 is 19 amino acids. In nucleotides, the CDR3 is TGTGCCAGCAGCCAAGATCAAAGGGGAGGGGTAAGCTCCTACAATGAGCAGTTCTTC. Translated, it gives CASSQDQRGGVSSYNEQFF.

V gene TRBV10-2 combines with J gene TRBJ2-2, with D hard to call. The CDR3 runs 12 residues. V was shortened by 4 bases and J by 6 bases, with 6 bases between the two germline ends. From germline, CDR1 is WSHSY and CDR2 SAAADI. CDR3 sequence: CASSGMAGELFF. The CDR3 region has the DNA TGCGCCAGCAGTGGGATGGCCGGGGAGCTGTTTTTT.

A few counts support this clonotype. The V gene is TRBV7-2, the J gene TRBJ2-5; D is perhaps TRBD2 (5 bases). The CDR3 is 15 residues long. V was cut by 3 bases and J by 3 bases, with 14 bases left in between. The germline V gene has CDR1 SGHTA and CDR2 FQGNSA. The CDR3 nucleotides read TGTGCCAGCAGCTTTGTCCCCGGGATAGAAGAGACCCAGTACTTC. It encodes CASSFVPGIEETQYF.

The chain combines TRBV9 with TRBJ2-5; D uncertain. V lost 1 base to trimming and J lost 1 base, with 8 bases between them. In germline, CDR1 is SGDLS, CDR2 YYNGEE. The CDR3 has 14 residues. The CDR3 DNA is TGTGCCAGCAGCGTATTTCCCCTCCAAGAGACCCAGTACTTC. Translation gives CASSVFPLQETQYF.